Presented here are 24 T cell receptor beta chains from one specimen sequenced in a study of T cells in Graves' hyperthyroidism and ophthalmopathy. RNA transcripts gave rise to amplified TCR beta CDR3 regions. TCR CDR3 regions were first amplified by RT-PCR with HTBI primers. TCRdb re-called the multiplex PCR reads through MiXCR, storing one row per CDR3 protein. The sample shows 500,000 to 600,000 distinct CDR3 sequences, 16% of them seen only once. The specimen was blood. The receptor source for this set is a woman aged 18 to 35 with Graves' hyperthyroidism.

This clonotype was picked up many times. This chain uses TRBV11-2 with TRBJ2-1; D might be TRBD2 (5 bases). The CDR3 has 13 amino acids. Germline loops: CDR1 SGHAT, CDR2 FQNNGV. V shed 0 bases and J shed 8 bases, with 8 bases lying between them. The CDR3 loop is CASSLDPGYEQFF. The CDR3 nucleotides read TGTGCCAGCAGCTTAGATCCGGGATATGAGCAGTTCTTC.

This clonotype has ten or more counts. The chain joins TRBV12-3 or TRBV12-4 to TRBJ2-3; 7 bases align to TRBD1. The CDR3 length is 15 residues. V lost 7 bases, J lost 0 bases, and 7 bases stayed unmatched. CDR3 nucleotide sequence: TGTGCCAGCACTACAGGGGCCCTTAGCACAGATACGCAGTATTTT. Encoded protein: CASTTGALSTDTQYF.

The genes are TRBV2 and TRBJ2-7, with no clear D. This CDR3 is built from 12 residues. V was clipped by 6 bases and J by 3 bases, with 9 bases between them. Germline V gene data show CDR1 as SNHLY and CDR2 as FYNNEI. CDR3 protein: CASRENLYEQYF. CDR3 DNA sequence: TGTGCCAGCAGAGAGAACCTCTACGAGCAGTACTTC.

Remarks on this clonotype: This may be a read error: a much more frequent sequence differs by one nucleotide. This chain links TRBV20-1 with TRBJ2-1; D unresolved. In germline, CDR1 is DFQATT, CDR2 SNEGSKA (reference sequence). The V and J ends lost 5 bases and 7 bases respectively, with 9 bases between them. CDR3 length: 11 amino acids. The CDR3 region has the DNA TGCAGTGCTGAAGGGTCGAATGAGCAGTTCTTC. Its translation: CSAEGSNEQFF.

This chain connects TRBV5-1 to TRBJ2-7; D gene ambiguous. V was cut by 4 bases and J by 7 bases, with 18 bases left in between. The CDR3 has 14 amino acids. Germline V CDR1 and CDR2: SGHRS, YFSETQ. As DNA, the CDR3 is TGCGCCAGCAGCCCCAGTCCCGCCGAAGGGGAGCAGTACTTC. Translation gives CASSPSPAEGEQYF.

The rearrangement links TRBV27 to TRBJ1-6; D is ambiguous. From germline, CDR1 is MNHEY and CDR2 SMNVEV (reference sequence). There are 19 residues in the CDR3. V was trimmed by 8 bases and J by 8 bases, leaving 31 bases between them. The CDR3 sequence: CASGRPTRGWDWEHSPLHF. CDR3 nucleotide sequence: TGTGCCAGCGGACGCCCGACTCGCGGGTGGGATTGGGAACATTCACCCCTCCACTTT.

This clonotype was seen many times. The CDR3 region has the DNA TGTGCCAGCAGTCGGACAGCCCTTGAAGAGACCCAGTACTTC. Translating it yields CASSRTALEETQYF. This chain connects TRBV12-3 or TRBV12-4 to TRBJ2-5, with D tentatively TRBD1 (6 bases). The V end lost 5 bases, the J end lost 3 bases, and 13 bases lay between the germline ends. This CDR3 is 14 amino acids long.

This clonotype was counted at least ten times. The V gene is TRBV7-2, the J gene TRBJ1-1; D gene uncertain. This CDR3 has 13 residues. Trimming shortened V by 1 base and J by 11 bases, and 14 bases separated the two germline ends. CDR1 SGHTA and CDR2 FQGNSA come from the germline V gene. This CDR3 reads CASSLVGQLVAFF. For the CDR3, the DNA is TGTGCCAGCAGCTTAGTTGGGCAGCTCGTGGCTTTCTTT.

This clonotype has a count of ten or more. The chain employs TRBV7-2 and TRBJ2-1; D ambiguous. Trimming removed 5 bases at V and 7 bases at J, with 12 bases between. This CDR3 comprises 13 residues. Germline V gene data show CDR1 as SGHTA and CDR2 as FQGNSA. The CDR3 is CASSTPGWNEQFF. CDR3 DNA sequence: TGTGCCAGCAGCACCCCCGGGTGGAATGAGCAGTTCTTC.

The chain uses TRBV7-2 and TRBJ1-2; D is ambiguous. Deletions cut 0 bases from V and 4 bases from J, with 9 bases between. Germline V gives CDR1 SGHTA, CDR2 FQGNSA. The CDR3 totals 14 residues. DNA of the CDR3: TGTGCCAGCAGCTTAGCGGTGGTTCCCTATGGCTACACCTTC. Its protein product is CASSLAVVPYGYTF.

This clonotype was seen repeatedly, ten times or more. The CDR3 sequence is CASSPPLADSYEQYF. CDR3 nucleotide sequence: TGTGCCAGCTCACCACCTCTGGCAGATTCCTACGAGCAGTACTTC. The chain recombines TRBV18 with TRBJ2-7, with unresolved D. Trimming took 0 bases from V and 1 from J, leaving 10 bases between them. Per germline, CDR1 KGHSH and CDR2 LQKENI. The CDR3 contains 15 residues.

The genes are TRBV19 and TRBJ2-5, with a tentative D call TRBD2 (7 bases). This CDR3 comprises 15 residues. Germline CDR1 LNHDA, CDR2 SQIVND (reference sequence). The V end was cut by 4 bases, the J end by 5 bases, with 17 bases between. This chain's CDR3 is CASSTGGLAWETQYF. In nucleotides, the CDR3 is TGTGCCAGTAGTACCGGGGGGCTAGCATGGGAGACCCAGTACTTC.

This clonotype has only a few counts. This rearrangement joins TRBV5-5 to TRBJ2-6; 8 nucleotides match TRBD1. V was pared by 2 bases and J by 4 bases, with 11 bases of the junction left unmatched. The CDR3 is 18 residues long. Germline V gene data show CDR1 as SGHKS and CDR2 as YYEKEE (reference sequence). CDR3 sequence reads: CASSFLRQGAGGANVLTF. Here the CDR3 DNA reads TGTGCCAGCAGCTTTCTTCGGCAGGGGGCAGGAGGGGCCAACGTCCTGACTTTC. The full variable domain, its missing parts supplied by reference TRBV5-5 and TRBJ2-6, is DAGVTQSPTHLIKTRGQQVTLRCSPISGHKSVSWYQQVLGQGPQFIFQYYEKEERGRGNFPDRFSARQFPNYSSELNVNALLLGDSALYLCASSFLRQGAGGANVLTFGAGSRLTVL.

This clonotype was seen at least ten times. The chain employs TRBV2 and TRBJ2-7; 8 bases map to TRBD1. This CDR3 has 13 residues. CDR1 and CDR2 from the germline V gene are SNHLY and FYNNEI. V was pared by 7 bases and J by 1 base, with 3 bases of the junction left unmatched. The CDR3 DNA follows: TGTGCCAGCACCGACAGGGGATCCTACGAGCAGTACTTC. This encodes CASTDRGSYEQYF.

As for this clonotype: Germline and junction disagree at one end, which may indicate a read error. V is TRBV7-2 and J is TRBJ1-1, with 9 bases that match TRBD1. CDR3 length: 15 amino acids. Germline loops: CDR1 SGHTA, CDR2 FQGNSA. CDR3 amino acids: CASSYRDRVNTESFF. The CDR3 coding sequence is TGTGCCAGCAGCTACCGGGACAGGGTTAACACTGAATCTTTCTTT.

This clonotype was detected many times. V and J are TRBV7-2 and TRBJ2-3, with TRBD2 as a possible D gene (6 bases). Germline CDR1 SGHTA, CDR2 FQGNSA. The CDR3 loop spans 15 amino acids. Trimming removed 2 bases from V and 2 bases from J, with 11 bases in between. CDR3 residues: CASSLPGGTTDTQYF. In DNA, the CDR3 is TGTGCCAGCAGCTTACCTGGCGGGACCACAGATACGCAGTATTTT.

This clonotype occurred many times. The chain recombines TRBV2 with TRBJ2-5, with D hard to call. This CDR3 is built from 14 residues. In germline, CDR1 is SNHLY, CDR2 FYNNEI. The germline V and J ends were trimmed by 6 bases and 4 bases, with 15 bases remaining between them. Here the CDR3 reads CASRKTKFGETQYF. The CDR3 nucleotides are TGTGCCAGCAGGAAGACCAAGTTTGGAGAGACCCAGTACTTC.

This clonotype occurred many times. V gene TRBV12-5 combines with J gene TRBJ1-2; no reliable D call. CDR1 is LGHNT and CDR2 is FRNRAP in the germline V gene. The CDR3 covers 15 residues. V was pared by 0 bases and J by 2 bases, with 10 bases between. The CDR3 protein is CASGLVLDSNYGYTF. The CDR3 coding sequence is TGTGCTAGTGGTTTGGTACTCGACTCAAACTATGGCTACACCTTC. Drawing the rest from reference TRBV12-5 and TRBJ1-2, the complete variable domain is DARVTQTPRHKVTEMGQEVTMRCQPILGHNTVFWYRQTMMQGLELLAYFRNRAPLDDSGMPKDRFSAEMPDATLATLKIQPSEPRDSAVYFCASGLVLDSNYGYTFGSGTRLTVV.

This clonotype has ten or more counts. The chain has TRBV20-1 and TRBJ1-2, with 7 bases that match TRBD1. The CDR3 consists of 14 residues. Per germline, CDR1 DFQATT and CDR2 SNEGSKA (reference sequence). With V trimmed by 4 bases and J by 4 bases, 9 bases remained unmatched. As DNA, the CDR3 is TGCAGTGCTAATCTTCAGGGGGGCGCCTATGGCTACACCTTC. This encodes CSANLQGGAYGYTF.

Notes on this clonotype: A junction boundary mismatches the germline segment, possibly from a read error. V usage is TRBV28 and J usage is TRBJ2-7; 7 positions agree with TRBD1. The CDR3 is made up of 12 amino acids. In germline, CDR1 is MDHEN, CDR2 SYDVKM. CDR3 sequence reads: CGSKAGGIEQYF. The CDR3, as DNA: TGTGGCAGCAAGGCAGGGGGTATCGAGCAGTACTTC.

This clonotype was recorded a few times. The CDR3 is CASSVARCKDTYSNQPQHF. CDR3 DNA: TGTGCCAGCAGCGTAGCGAGATGCAAGGACACCTATAGCAATCAGCCCCAGCATTTT. This chain links TRBV9 with TRBJ1-5, with a tentative D call TRBD1 (5 bases). The CDR3 consists of 19 residues. Germline V gives CDR1 SGDLS, CDR2 YYNGEE. V gave up 0 bases and J gave up 0 bases, with 19 bases separating them.

The rearrangement links TRBV15 to TRBJ1-2; TRBD1 is a possible D gene (5 bases). The CDR3 has 16 amino acids. V lost 0 bases, J lost 8 bases, and 19 bases lay in between. Germline loops: CDR1 LNHNV, CDR2 YYDKDF (reference sequence). The CDR3 here is CATSRDHLGIGTGYTF. CDR3 coding DNA: TGTGCCACCAGCAGAGATCATTTGGGGATTGGGACCGGCTACACCTTC.

This clonotype appeared many times. CDR3 nucleotide sequence: TGCAGTGCTAGATCTCGCGACCAGACTAATGAAAAACTGTTTTTT. Amino acids: CSARSRDQTNEKLFF. The rearrangement joins TRBV20-1 to TRBJ1-4; D is undetermined. The V end lost 2 bases, the J end lost 2 bases, and 12 bases lay between the germline ends. Germline CDR1 reads DFQATT; CDR2 reads SNEGSKA (reference sequence). The CDR3 is made up of 15 amino acids.

On this clonotype itself: It may be a read error: a sequence one base away is much more abundant. This rearrangement joins TRBV20-1 to TRBJ2-2; 9 bases line up with TRBD2. Germline lookup yields CDR1 DFQATT and CDR2 SNEGSKA (reference sequence). There are 16 residues in the CDR3. The CDR3 DNA follows: TGCAGTGCTAGGGATATAGCGGGAGTCCACACCGGGGAGCGGTTTTTT. Protein product: CSARDIAGVHTGERFF.